This passage covers 6 T cell receptor beta chains from one sample sequenced in a study of blood T cell repertoires in COVID-19. The repertoire was sequenced with immunoSEQ multiplex PCR; TCRdb's copy has only in-frame clones and lacks some. The sample includes 300,000 to 400,000 clones, about 86% of them seen just once. The sequenced sample consisted of PBMCs or T cells enriched from blood (not recorded which). These receptors originate from a woman aged 40 to 50 with acute COVID-19.

The chain links TRBV6-6 to TRBJ2-5, with 11 bases lining up with TRBD1. Germline-derived CDR1 and CDR2 are MNHNY and SVGAGI (reference sequence). The CDR3 runs 14 residues. V gave up 6 bases and J gave up 7 bases; unmatched junction bases: 7. The CDR3 coding sequence is TGTGCCAGCAGGCCGGGACAGGGGGTAGTGACCCAGTACTTC. Translating gives CASRPGQGVVTQYF.

The chain combines TRBV27 with TRBJ1-1; 9 nucleotides align to TRBD1. The CDR3 length is 15 residues. V trimming: 5 bases; J trimming: 5 bases; junction bases outside the gene matches: 9. Germline CDR1 and CDR2: MNHEY and SMNVEV (reference sequence). CDR3 nucleotide sequence: TGTGCCAGCAGTCTGCGGACAGGGGTACAGACTGAAGCTTTCTTT. Encoded protein: CASSLRTGVQTEAFF.

The rearrangement uses TRBV3-1 (or the pseudogene TRBV3-2) and TRBJ1-1, with 7 bases that match TRBD1. Germline lookup yields CDR1 LGHDT and CDR2 YNNKEL (reference sequence). With 4 bases clipped from V and 1 base from J, the junction kept 6 bases outside the gene matches. The CDR3 extends over 15 amino acids. CDR3 coding DNA: TGTGCCAGCAGCCTCACCGGGACAGAGAACACTGAAGCTTTCTTT. It yields the protein CASSLTGTENTEAFF.

This clone was detected only a few times. The V gene is TRBV6-2 or TRBV6-3, the J gene TRBJ1-5; 9 bases are a match to TRBD1. CDR3 size: 16 residues. CDR1 and CDR2 (germline): MNHEY, SVGEGT. The junction had 9 bases not matched to a gene; V was cut back by 5 bases and J by 4 bases. The CDR3 reads CASSLDGGTGNQPQHF. CDR3 sequence (DNA): TGTGCCAGCAGTCTAGATGGGGGGACAGGGAATCAGCCCCAGCATTTT.

This clone is a singleton in its sample. The chain carries TRBV28 and TRBJ2-7, with D tentatively TRBD2 (6 bases). This CDR3 contains 14 residues. CDR1 is MDHEN, CDR2 SYDVKM, per germline. The V end lost 5 bases, the J end lost 2 bases, and 13 bases lay between the germline ends. DNA for the CDR3: TGTGCCAGCAGTCTTAGCGGCAGAGCCTACGAGCAGTACTTC. This encodes CASSLSGRAYEQYF.

The chain is built from TRBV24-1 and TRBJ2-1; TRBD2 matches at 7 bases. The V gene's germline CDR1 is KGHDR and CDR2 SFDVKD. This CDR3 spans 12 amino acids. Trimming cost V 0 bases and J 12 bases; bases outside gene matches: 1. The CDR3: CATSDLTGGQFF. In DNA, the CDR3 is TGTGCCACCAGTGATTTGACGGGGGGGCAGTTCTTC.